The 12 T cell receptor beta chains given below trace back to one sample, sequenced in a study of T cell responses to AZD1222 COVID-19 vaccine. The repertoire was sequenced with immunoSEQ multiplex PCR; TCRdb's copy has only in-frame clones and lacks some. The sample comprises approximately 150,000 clones, 93% of which are singletons, and around 5.4% rests with the top ten. Sequencing used peripheral blood, obtained on day 0 of AZD1222 vaccination. The receptors here all came from an adult in good health.

J is TRBJ1-2 and V is TRBV3-1 (or the pseudogene TRBV3-2); no definite D call. V was trimmed by 4 bases and J by 1 base, leaving 7 bases between them. From germline, CDR1 is LGHDT and CDR2 YNNKEL (reference sequence). This CDR3 spans 13 amino acids. The CDR3 DNA reads TGTGCCAGCAGCCCGGCGGGTAACTATGGCTACACCTTC. Translating gives CASSPAGNYGYTF.

V is TRBV9 and J is TRBJ2-3; a possible D gene is TRBD2 (6 bases). Germline loops: CDR1 SGDLS, CDR2 YYNGEE. This CDR3 is 13 amino acids long. Trimming pared 0 bases from V and 5 bases from J, leaving 7 bases between. CDR3 residues: CASSVGREDTQYF. The CDR3 DNA sequence: TGTGCCAGCAGCGTAGGGCGGGAAGATACGCAGTATTTT.

The CDR3 is CASNQGVQNTEAFF. CDR3 coding DNA: TGTGCCAGCAACCAGGGGGTTCAGAACACTGAAGCTTTCTTT. The gene calls are TRBV7-2 and TRBJ1-1; 7 positions match TRBD1. CDR3 size: 14 residues. Looked up from germline, CDR1 is SGHTA and CDR2 is FQGNSA. With 7 bases clipped from V and 1 base from J, the junction kept 6 bases outside the gene matches.

J is TRBJ2-1 and V is TRBV6-5; 10 nucleotides align to TRBD1. V lost 8 bases to trimming and J lost 9 bases; unmatched junction nucleotides: 13. The germline gives CDR1 MNHEY, CDR2 SVGAGI. The CDR3 runs 15 residues. CDR3 nucleotide sequence: TGTGCCAGCCAAGACAGGGGGCTATCCCGAGGTGAGCAGTTCTTC. Protein: CASQDRGLSRGEQFF.

This clone was picked up a small number of times. The gene calls are TRBV6-6 and TRBJ1-5, with D possibly matching TRBD1 (5 bases). The CDR3 covers 14 residues. CDR1 MNHNY and CDR2 SVGAGI come from the germline V gene (reference sequence). V was pared by 6 bases and J by 0 bases, with 9 bases between. The CDR3 DNA follows: TGTGCCAGCAGCCGGGGCAGTAGCAATCAGCCCCAGCATTTT. Its protein is CASSRGSSNQPQHF.

This CDR3 reads CASSMGVRQYF. CDR3 DNA: TGTGCCAGCAGCATGGGGGTTAGGCAGTACTTC. This chain joins TRBV21-1 and TRBJ2-7. TRBV21-1 is an annotated pseudogene. This CDR3 has 11 amino acids.

The chain carries TRBV5-5 and TRBJ2-1, with TRBD1 identical over 10 bases. With 4 bases clipped from V and 7 bases from J, the junction kept 5 bases outside the gene matches. This CDR3 is 14 amino acids long. Germline CDR1 is SGHKS and CDR2 is YYEKEE (reference sequence). CDR3 loop: CASSNDRGRNEQFF. CDR3 DNA sequence: TGTGCCAGCAGCAACGACAGGGGGCGGAATGAGCAGTTCTTC.

The chain uses TRBV11-1 and TRBJ2-1; D is possibly TRBD1 or TRBD2 (5 bases each). Trimming took 4 bases from V and 5 from J, leaving 6 bases between them. The CDR3 spans 12 residues. Looked up from germline, CDR1 is SGHAT and CDR2 is FQDESV (reference sequence). This CDR3 reads CASSWDDNEQFF. The DNA for the CDR3 is TGTGCCAGCAGCTGGGACGACAATGAGCAGTTCTTC.

This clone has only one observation. The V and J genes are TRBV3-1 (or the pseudogene TRBV3-2) and TRBJ2-7; no clear D gene. CDR3 length: 13 amino acids. Germline V gene sequence: CDR1 LGHDT, CDR2 YNNKEL (reference sequence). Trimming cost V 1 base and J 5 bases, with 9 bases left between them. DNA for the CDR3: TGTGCCAGCAGCCAAGGGTCCCGGGACGAGCAGTACTTC. It encodes CASSQGSRDEQYF.

V gene TRBV5-1 combines with J gene TRBJ2-7; D is unclear. The CDR3 spans 14 residues. Deletions cut 0 bases from V and 6 bases from J, with 13 bases between. Germline CDR1 reads SGHRS; CDR2 reads YFSETQ. CDR3 DNA: TGCGCCAGCAGCTTGGATGTGACGCCGGGCGAGCAGTACTTC. Its translation is CASSLDVTPGEQYF.

The CDR3 coding sequence is TGTGCCAGCAGTTTAGGGTGGGACAGGGGGACAGATACGCAGTATTTT. It codes for CASSLGWDRGTDTQYF. This chain links TRBV27 with TRBJ2-3, with TRBD1 matching over 11 bases. The length of the CDR3 is 16 residues. J was trimmed by 3 bases and V by 2 bases; bases with no gene match: 4. The V gene's germline CDR1 is MNHEY and CDR2 SMNVEV (reference sequence).

Concerning this clone itself: The DNA is omitted, as the CDR3 cannot be located on it reliably, and the CDR3 follows TCRdb's listing. This rearrangement joins TRBV7-9 to TRBJ2-1; the table's D call of TRBD1 was not tested on the DNA. The V gene's germline CDR1 is SEHNR and CDR2 FQNEAQ (reference sequence). The CDR3 is 16 amino acids in total, end residues counted. The CDR3 here is CASSLVGMGTGSFGFF.